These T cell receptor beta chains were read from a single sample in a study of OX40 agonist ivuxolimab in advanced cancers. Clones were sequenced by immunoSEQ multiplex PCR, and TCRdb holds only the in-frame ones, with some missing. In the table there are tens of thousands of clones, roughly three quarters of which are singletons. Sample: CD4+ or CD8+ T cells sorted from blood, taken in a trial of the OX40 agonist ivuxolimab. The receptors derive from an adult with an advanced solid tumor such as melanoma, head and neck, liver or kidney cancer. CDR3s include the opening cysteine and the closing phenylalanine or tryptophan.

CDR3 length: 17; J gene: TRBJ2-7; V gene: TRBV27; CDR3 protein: CASSPFGSGPQGYEQYF
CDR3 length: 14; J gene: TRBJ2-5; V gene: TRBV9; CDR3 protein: CASSRDSPRETQYF
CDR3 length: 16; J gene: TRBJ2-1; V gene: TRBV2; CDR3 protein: CASSRQKGSSYNEQFF
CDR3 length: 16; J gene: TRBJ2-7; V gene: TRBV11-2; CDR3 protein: CASSLGSLAGEYEQYF
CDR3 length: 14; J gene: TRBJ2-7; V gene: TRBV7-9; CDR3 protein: CASSSDRGLRSQYF
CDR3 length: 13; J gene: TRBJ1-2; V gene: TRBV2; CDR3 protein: CASSEGGQQRDTF
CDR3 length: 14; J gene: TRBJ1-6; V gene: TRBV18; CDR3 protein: CASAGDRQNSPLHF
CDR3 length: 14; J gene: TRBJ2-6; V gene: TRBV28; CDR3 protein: CASRGGTGANVLTF
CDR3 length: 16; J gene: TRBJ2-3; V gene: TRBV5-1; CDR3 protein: CASYPGTPSGTDTQYF
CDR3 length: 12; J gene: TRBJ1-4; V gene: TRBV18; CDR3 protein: CASSSDREKLFF
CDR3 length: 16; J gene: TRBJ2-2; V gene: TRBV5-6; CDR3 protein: CASSVEDSGETGELFF
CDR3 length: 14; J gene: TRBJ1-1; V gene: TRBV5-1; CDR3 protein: CASSLGGMNTEAFF
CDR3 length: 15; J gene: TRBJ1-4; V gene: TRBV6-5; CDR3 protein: CASSYNSATNEKLFF
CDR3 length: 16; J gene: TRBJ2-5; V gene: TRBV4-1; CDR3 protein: CASSHTLTRGKETQYF
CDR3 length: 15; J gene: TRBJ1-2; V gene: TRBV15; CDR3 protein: CATSRAGGTNYGYTF
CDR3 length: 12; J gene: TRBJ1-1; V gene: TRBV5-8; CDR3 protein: CASSPLGTEAFF
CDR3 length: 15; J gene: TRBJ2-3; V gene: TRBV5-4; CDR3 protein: CASSPGNPPSATQYF
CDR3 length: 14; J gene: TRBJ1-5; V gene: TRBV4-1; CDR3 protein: CASSQGQGNQPQHF
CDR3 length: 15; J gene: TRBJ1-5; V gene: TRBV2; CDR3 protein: CASRTGASSNQPQHF
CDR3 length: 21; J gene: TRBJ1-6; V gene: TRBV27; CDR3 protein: CASSTFWTSGLLNSYNSPLHF
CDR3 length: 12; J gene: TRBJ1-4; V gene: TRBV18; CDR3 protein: CASSLSNEKLFF
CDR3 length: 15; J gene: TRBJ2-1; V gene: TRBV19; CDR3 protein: CASSLQEVTRNEQFF
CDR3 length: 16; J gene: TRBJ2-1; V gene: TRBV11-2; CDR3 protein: CASSLVGSSPWDEQFF
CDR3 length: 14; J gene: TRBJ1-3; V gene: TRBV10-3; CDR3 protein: CATRQGAFGNTIYF
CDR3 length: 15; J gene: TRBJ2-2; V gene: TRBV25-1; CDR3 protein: CASSPRTSGNGELFF
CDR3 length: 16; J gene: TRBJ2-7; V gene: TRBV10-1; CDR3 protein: CASSGQGVGSINEQYF
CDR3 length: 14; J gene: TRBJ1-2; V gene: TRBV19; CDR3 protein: CASSIGDSLNGYTF
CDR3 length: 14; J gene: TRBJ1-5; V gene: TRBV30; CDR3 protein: CAWRDPWGNQPQHF
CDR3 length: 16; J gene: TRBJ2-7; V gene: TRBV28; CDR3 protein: CASSSAGTGYFYEQYF
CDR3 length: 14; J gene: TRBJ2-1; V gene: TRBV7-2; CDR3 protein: CASSPGGQLSRQFF
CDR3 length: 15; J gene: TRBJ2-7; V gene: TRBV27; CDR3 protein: CASSLGFGQGYEQYF
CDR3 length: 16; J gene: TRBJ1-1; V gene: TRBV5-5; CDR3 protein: CASSFQQGLRNTEAFF